This T cell receptor (beta chain) was captured by sequencing in a study of blood T cell repertoires in COVID-19. In the study overall: Whether acute or convalescent, the COVID-19 samples came from the United States, Italy and Spain. The analysed material was cDNA or gDNA that came from T cells, B-cell-depleted T cells, or PBMCs.

In the authors' methods: Scientists estimated how many nucleated cells there were by amplifying reference gene primers. Sequencing used immunoSEQ multiplex PCR; TCRdb keeps in-frame clones, though not all of them. For V, J and clone size, that table is used; D and trimming come from the DNA. The sample includes fewer than 150,000 clones, roughly nine tenths of them seen just once. CDR1 is SGHAT and CDR2 is FQDESV in the germline V gene (reference sequence). The trim removed 5 bases at V and 0 bases at J, leaving 1 base unmatched. The CDR3 is 14 residues long. The sequenced material came from peripheral blood. The V and J genes are TRBV11-1 and TRBJ1-1, with 9 nucleotides matching TRBD1. The receptor comes from a man between 65 and 80 years old who had recovered from COVID-19. The CDR3 sequence is CASSRDRVNTEAFF. In nucleotides, the CDR3 is TGTGCCAGCAGCCGGGACAGGGTGAACACTGAAGCTTTCTTT.